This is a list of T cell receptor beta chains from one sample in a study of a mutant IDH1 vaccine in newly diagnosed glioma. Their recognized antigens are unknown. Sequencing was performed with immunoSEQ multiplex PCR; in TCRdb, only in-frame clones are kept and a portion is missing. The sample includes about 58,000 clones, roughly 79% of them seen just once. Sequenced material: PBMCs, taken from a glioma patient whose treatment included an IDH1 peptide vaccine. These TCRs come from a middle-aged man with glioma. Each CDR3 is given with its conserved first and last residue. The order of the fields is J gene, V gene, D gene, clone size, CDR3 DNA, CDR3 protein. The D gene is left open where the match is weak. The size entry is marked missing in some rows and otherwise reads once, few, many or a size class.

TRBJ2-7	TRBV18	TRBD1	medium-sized	TGTGCCAGCTCACGTTCGATCAGGGGGATACTCTACGAGCAGTACTTC	CASSRSIRGILYEQYF
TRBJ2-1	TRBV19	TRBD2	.	TGTGCCAGTAGTTGGGGGGGTTACAATGAGCAGTTCTTC	CASSWGGYNEQFF
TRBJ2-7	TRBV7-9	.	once	TGTGCCAGCAGCTACGGACAGGTTGGTAGCGGGACAACCTACGAGCAGTACTTC	CASSYGQVGSGTTYEQYF
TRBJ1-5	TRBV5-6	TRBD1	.	TGTGCCAGCAGTTATGACAGGGGGCGAGGGGATCAGCCCCAGCATTTT	CASSYDRGRGDQPQHF
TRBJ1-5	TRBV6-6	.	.	TGTGCCAGCAGTTTAGGGGGGGGACAGCCCCAGCATTTT	CASSLGGGQPQHF
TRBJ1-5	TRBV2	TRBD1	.	TGTGCCAGCAGGGAACAGGGGGCGTTGAGCAATCAGCCCCAGCATTTT	CASREQGALSNQPQHF
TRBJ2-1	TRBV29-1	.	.	TGCAGCGTTGAAACAGACTCCTACAATGAGCAGTTCTTC	CSVETDSYNEQFF
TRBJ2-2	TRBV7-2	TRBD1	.	TGTGCCAGCGGAAACAGGGGGCGCCCCGGCACCGGGGAGCTGTTTTTT	CASGNRGRPGTGELFF
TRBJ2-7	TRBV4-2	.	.	TGTGCCAGCAGCCAGGAACAGGGTGGGGAGCAGTACTTC	CASSQEQGGEQYF
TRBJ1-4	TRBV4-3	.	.	TGCGCCAGCAGCCAGGCCCGGTTGCTCCTAAATGAAAAACTGTTTTTT	CASSQARLLLNEKLFF
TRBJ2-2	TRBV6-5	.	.	TGTGCCAGCAGTTACTACGCGAGCGGGGAGCTGTTTTTT	CASSYYASGELFF
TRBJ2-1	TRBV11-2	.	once	TGTGCCAGCAGCTCCTATAGCGGAGTCTCCTACAATGAGCAGTTCTTC	CASSSYSGVSYNEQFF
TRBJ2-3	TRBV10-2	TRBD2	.	TGCGCCAGCAGTGAGTCAGCGGGAGTGGCAGATACGCAGTATTTT	CASSESAGVADTQYF
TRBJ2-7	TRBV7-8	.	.	TGTGCCAGCAGCTTAGGCTGGACCATCTCTGACGAGCAGTACTTC	CASSLGWTISDEQYF
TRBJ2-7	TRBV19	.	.	TGTGCCAGTAGTGTCAGGGGCGTCTACGAGCAGTACTTC	CASSVRGVYEQYF
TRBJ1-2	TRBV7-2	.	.	TGTGCCAGCAGCTTACCCCGGGGGAGGATTCATGGCTACACCTTC	CASSLPRGRIHGYTF
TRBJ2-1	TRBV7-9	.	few	TGTGCCAGCATAGATGCAACAGGGAAGGAGCAGTTCTTC	CASIDATGKEQFF